This T cell receptor beta chain appears in the sequencing data of a study of cytomegalovirus exposure and HLA in healthy donors. About the study: The 130 or so validation repertoires were reported in a later analysis to have been generated on the same platform as the roughly 670 first-cohort repertoires.

Turning to this clone: Its antigen is unidentified.

Assay used: immunoSEQ multiplex PCR; TCRdb lists only in-frame clones, some missing. The sample comprises almost 75,000 clones, around 81% of which are singletons, and 2.5% to 3% rests with the top ten. Study-wide results and limits: According to the study, around 180 TCR beta chains were cytomegalovirus-associated.

There are 15 residues in the CDR3. With 2 bases clipped from V and 3 bases from J, the junction kept 6 bases outside the gene matches. The V gene's germline CDR1 is SGHTA and CDR2 FQGNSA. This receptor was identified in a man aged 25 to 40 in good health and CMV-seronegative. The chain uses TRBV7-2 and TRBJ1-2, with 7 bases that match TRBD1. Sequencing used PBMCs. This chain's CDR3 is CASSLSRQGDYGYTF. The CDR3 DNA reads as TGTGCCAGCAGCTTATCGAGACAGGGTGACTATGGCTACACCTTC.